The source of this T cell receptor beta chain is a study of T cells in Graves' hyperthyroidism and ophthalmopathy. General study results and limits: The model anticipated ophthalmopathy a median about 7.1 months pre-onset. Most thyroid-expanded clonotypes above 0.001 were also found in blood.

Amplification targeted TCR beta CDR3 regions from RNA transcripts. When the TCR CDR3 underwent first-round RT-PCR, the HTBI primer set was used. TCRdb recomputed calls from the multiplex PCR reads with MiXCR, one row per CDR3 protein. The table records 500,000 to 550,000 distinct CDR3 sequences, 20% of them present only once. The table lists this clonotype with many counts. The antigen is not known. Hyperthyroidism of Graves' type that showed no ophthalmopathy progression within 18 months was stable. Newly diagnosed patients aged 18 to 65 had hyperthyroidism of under 2 months' duration. The V gene lost 0 bases and the J gene lost 6 bases, with 5 bases spanning the gap. CDR3 length equals 13 residues. CDR1 MNHEY and CDR2 SVGAGI come from the germline V gene.

The chain couples TRBV6-5 to TRBJ2-2; D not certain. This receptor was taken from a man younger than 35 with Graves' hyperthyroidism. Sequenced sample: blood. The chain's CDR3 is CASSYSKPGELFF. The CDR3 region has the DNA TGTGCCAGCAGTTACTCGAAACCCGGGGAGCTGTTTTTT.